The clone carrying this T cell receptor (beta chain) was detected only once. These data belong to a study of blood T cell repertoires in COVID-19. Whole-study context: COVID-19 samples from acute and convalescent phases originated in the United States, Italy and Spain. Sample material is recorded as cDNA or gDNA derived from T cells, B-cell-depleted T cells, or PBMCs.

In the source study's methods: Estimates of nucleated cell counts were drawn from the amplification of reference gene primers. Data came from immunoSEQ multiplex PCR; TCRdb stores just in-frame clones and leaves some out. D and trimming were read from the DNA, whereas the V and J calls and clone size are those reported in that table. The sample carries 100,000 to 150,000 clones, less than 90% recorded once. Unmatched junction bases numbered 6, after V lost 8 bases and J lost 2 bases. The length of the CDR3 is 14 residues. The germline V gene has CDR1 LGHDT and CDR2 YNNKEL (reference sequence). This chain joins TRBV3-1 (or the pseudogene TRBV3-2) and TRBJ2-5; 9 bases are shared with TRBD2. The source is a woman aged 25 to 39 who had recovered from COVID-19. Sequenced sample: peripheral blood. CDR3 amino acids: CASARREGQETQYF. As DNA, the CDR3 is TGTGCCAGCGCGCGGCGGGAGGGTCAAGAGACCCAGTACTTC.